The 22 T cell receptor beta chains below all came from one sample that was sequenced in a study of cytomegalovirus exposure and HLA in healthy donors. Primers included in the PCR were 60 Vbeta and 13 Jbeta primers. Measured with immunoSEQ multiplex PCR; TCRdb has only the in-frame clones, and not every one. The sample lists 99,000 or so clones, 79% occurring once. The sequenced material came from PBMCs. The source of these receptors is a male donor in good health and CMV-seropositive.

As to this clone: A read error may produce the germline difference seen at one junction end. This rearrangement joins TRBV28 to TRBJ2-7; TRBD1 agrees at 7 bases. Germline-derived CDR1 and CDR2 are MDHEN and SYDVKM. This CDR3 region has 13 residues. CDR3 sequence: CASNPGQFYGQYF. The CDR3 DNA reads as TGTGCCAGCAACCCGGGACAGTTCTACGGGCAGTACTTC.

This sequence joins TRBV6-1 and TRBJ1-5; possible D gene TRBD1, 6 bases. CDR3 length equals 14 residues. Germline CDR1 is MNHNS and CDR2 is SASEGT. Trimming shortened V by 11 bases and J by 2 bases, and 16 bases separated the two germline ends. CDR3 DNA sequence: TGTGCCGTCAGAGGGGGTGGTGGCAATCAGCCCCAGCATTTT. Its protein is CAVRGGGGNQPQHF.

This sequence joins TRBV7-9 and TRBJ2-3, with 7 nucleotides matching TRBD2. From germline, CDR1 is SEHNR and CDR2 FQNEAQ (reference sequence). The CDR3 extends over 16 amino acids. With 1 base clipped from V and 2 bases from J, the junction kept 6 bases outside the gene matches. The CDR3 spells CASSLDGGGNTDTQYF. Here the CDR3 DNA reads TGTGCCAGCAGCTTAGATGGGGGGGGGAACACAGATACGCAGTATTTT.

This chain joins TRBV5-1 and TRBJ2-2, with 7 bases aligning to TRBD2. Germline CDR1 reads SGHRS; CDR2 reads YFSETQ. The CDR3 totals 15 residues. V lost 4 bases, J lost 4 bases, and 7 bases stayed unmatched. DNA of the CDR3: TGCGCCAGCAGCCCCCTCGGGGAGGGCACCGGGGAGCTGTTTTTT. Translation gives CASSPLGEGTGELFF.

This clone was recorded only once. V usage is TRBV4-1 and J usage is TRBJ1-2; D possibly corresponds to TRBD1 (5 bases). With 2 bases removed from V and 5 bases from J, the gap between germline ends came to 15 bases. The germline V gene has CDR1 MGHRA and CDR2 YSYEKL. The CDR3 consists of 15 residues. In DNA, the CDR3 is TGCGCCAGCAGCCAAACCGGGACTTTGACGTATGGCTACACCTTC. This codes for CASSQTGTLTYGYTF.

The CDR3 coding sequence is TGCGCCAGCAGCTTGTATGGGGAGACCCGTTATGGCTACACCTTC. It encodes CASSLYGETRYGYTF. The rearrangement links TRBV5-1 to TRBJ1-2; D unclear. Trimming removed 1 base from V and 5 bases from J, with 15 bases in between. CDR3 length: 15 residues. CDR1 and CDR2 from the germline V gene are SGHRS and YFSETQ.

V and J are TRBV6-5 and TRBJ1-2; 8 nucleotides agree with TRBD1. The J segment lost 4 bases and the V segment lost 6 bases, leaving 4 bases of the junction unmatched. Germline assignment: CDR1 MNHEY and CDR2 SVGAGI. The CDR3 extends over 13 amino acids. In DNA, the CDR3 is TGTGCCAGCAGGCAGGGGGCGATCTATGGCTACACCTTC. Protein sequence: CASRQGAIYGYTF.

The chain couples TRBV2 to TRBJ1-2; 7 bases are shared with TRBD1. This CDR3 has 14 amino acids. With 3 bases clipped from V and 4 bases from J, the junction kept 5 bases outside the gene matches. Per the germline V gene, CDR1 is SNHLY and CDR2 is FYNNEI. CDR3 sequence: CASSDGSGGYGYTF. CDR3 in DNA: TGTGCCAGCAGTGACGGGTCAGGGGGCTATGGCTACACCTTC.

The chain uses TRBV19 and TRBJ1-3, with TRBD1 matching over 10 bases. The CDR3 is made up of 16 amino acids. Trimming removed 2 bases from V and 4 bases from J; junction bases left unmatched: 5. Per germline, CDR1 LNHDA and CDR2 SQIVND (reference sequence). CDR3: CASSILGTGAGNTIYF. CDR3 sequence (DNA): TGTGCCAGTAGTATACTCGGGACAGGGGCCGGAAACACCATATATTTT. Using reference TRBV19 and TRBJ1-3 for the parts outside the CDR3, the full variable domain is DGGITQSPKYLFRKEGQNVTLSCEQNLNHDAMYWYRQDPGQGLRLIYYSQIVNDFQKGDIAEGYSVSREKKESFPLTVTSAQKNPTAFYLCASSILGTGAGNTIYFGEGSWLTVV.

The chain uses TRBV30 and TRBJ2-7, with D unclear. Germline V gene sequence: CDR1 GTSNPN, CDR2 SVGIG (reference sequence). Trimming removed 8 bases at V and 0 bases at J, with 17 bases between. This CDR3 is 14 amino acids long. Here the CDR3 DNA reads TGTGCCCTGCGCGAGTACTATACCTCCTACGAGCAGTACTTC. Amino acid sequence: CALREYYTSYEQYF.

This rearrangement joins TRBV15 to TRBJ2-2; a weak D match, TRBD1 (7 bases). CDR1 LNHNV and CDR2 YYDKDF come from the germline V gene (reference sequence). CDR3 length equals 17 residues. The V end lost 0 bases, the J end lost 2 bases, and 13 bases lay between the germline ends. In DNA form, the CDR3 reads TGTGCCACCAGCAGAGATCGGGGGACAGCTAACACCGGGGAGCTGTTTTTT. Translated: CATSRDRGTANTGELFF.

Comments on this clone: Mismatch with germline at one junction end may stem from a read error. The chain carries TRBV7-7 and TRBJ2-6, with 11 bases matching TRBD1. The CDR3 is made up of 17 amino acids. Germline CDR1 SSHAT, CDR2 FNYEAQ (reference sequence). CDR3 amino acids: CASSRGQGAAGANVLTF. In nucleotides, the CDR3 is TGTGCTAGCAGCCGCGGACAGGGGGCTGCTGGGGCCAACGTCCTGACTTTC.

This clone was seen a handful of times. V and J are TRBV18 and TRBJ1-2, with TRBD1 as a possible D gene (5 bases). Per the germline V gene, CDR1 is KGHSH and CDR2 is LQKENI. The CDR3 is 14 residues long. V lost 3 bases to trimming and J lost 3 bases, with 11 bases between them. The CDR3 loop is CASSPGGTDYGYTF. In DNA, the CDR3 is TGTGCCAGCTCACCCGGCGGGACGGACTATGGCTACACCTTC.

V is TRBV19 and J is TRBJ1-1; 9 nucleotides agree with TRBD1. Per germline, CDR1 LNHDA and CDR2 SQIVND (reference sequence). J gave up 8 bases and V 6 bases, and 10 bases lay outside the gene matches. The CDR3 is 14 residues long. The CDR3 region is CASSTGTGLMEAFF. The CDR3 DNA reads as TGTGCCAGTAGCACCGGGACAGGGTTAATGGAAGCTTTCTTT.

The rearrangement links TRBV6-5 to TRBJ1-1, with 8 bases identical to TRBD1. In germline, CDR1 is MNHEY, CDR2 SVGAGI. The V and J ends lost 7 bases and 6 bases, in that order; junction bases with no gene match: 10. This CDR3 has 14 amino acids. The CDR3 region is CASIQGARGPEAFF. The CDR3 DNA reads TGTGCCAGCATCCAGGGGGCAAGGGGACCTGAAGCTTTCTTT.

CDR3 sequence reads: CASSPAQENTEAFF. For the CDR3, the DNA is TGTGCCAGCAGCCCAGCACAGGAGAACACTGAAGCTTTCTTT. The chain employs TRBV11-3 and TRBJ1-1; D may be TRBD1 (5 bases). V was clipped by 5 bases and J by 1 base, with 11 bases between them. The CDR3 consists of 14 residues. From germline, CDR1 is SGHNT and CDR2 YENEEA.

The chain uses TRBV6-4 and TRBJ1-2; 7 nucleotides agree with TRBD1. The CDR3 is made up of 14 amino acids. Germline V lookup: CDR1 MRHNA, CDR2 SNTAGT. J lost 1 base, V lost 5 bases, and 4 bases had no gene match. The CDR3 region has the DNA TGTGCCAGCAGTATAACAGGGGATAACTATGGCTACACCTTC. Its protein is CASSITGDNYGYTF.

The chain links TRBV5-1 to TRBJ1-1; TRBD1 matches at 8 bases. Germline V gene sequence: CDR1 SGHRS, CDR2 YFSETQ. The V and J ends lost 0 bases and 1 base, in that order; junction bases with no gene match: 5. The CDR3 covers 16 residues. The CDR3 region has the DNA TGCGCCAGCAGCTTGGGACAGGGGAGGGGGAACACTGAAGCTTTCTTT. Its translation is CASSLGQGRGNTEAFF.

The chain links TRBV7-2 to TRBJ1-2; possibly TRBD1 for D (5 bases). CDR1 SGHTA and CDR2 FQGNSA come from the germline V gene. Trimming pared 0 bases from V and 8 bases from J, leaving 13 bases between. The CDR3 extends over 14 amino acids. DNA for the CDR3: TGTGCCAGCAGCTTAGCAGGGGATTGGCGAGGCTACACCTTC. Translated: CASSLAGDWRGYTF.

This sequence joins TRBV5-1 and TRBJ2-5; a possible D gene is TRBD1 (5 bases). The CDR3 is 13 amino acids. Trimming took 0 bases from V and 5 from J, leaving 8 bases between them. Germline values: CDR1 SGHRS, CDR2 YFSETQ. The CDR3 bases are TGCGCCAGCAGCTTGGACAGGCTGGAGACCCAGTACTTC. Its protein product is CASSLDRLETQYF. Full variable domain (rest looked up from reference TRBV5-1 and TRBJ2-5): KAGVTQTPRYLIKTRGQQVTLSCSPISGHRSVSWYQQTPGQGLQFLFEYFSETQRNKGNFPGRFSGRQFSNSRSEMNVSTLELGDSALYLCASSLDRLETQYFGPGTRLLVL.

The chain combines TRBV9 with TRBJ1-1; possible D gene TRBD1, 5 bases. This CDR3 spans 18 amino acids. Germline V gene sequence: CDR1 SGDLS, CDR2 YYNGEE. V dropped 5 bases and J dropped 0 bases, with 23 bases sitting between them. The CDR3 coding sequence is TGTGCCAGCAGGTACCGTTCGGGGGGAAGGGGCATGAACACTGAAGCTTTCTTT. The encoded protein is CASRYRSGGRGMNTEAFF.

This rearrangement joins TRBV28 to TRBJ1-3; D perhaps matches TRBD1 (5 bases). The germline CDR1 and CDR2 sequences are MDHEN and SYDVKM. The CDR3 loop spans 11 amino acids. Between the trimmed V and J ends, which lost 6 bases and 11 bases, there was a span of 11 bases. The CDR3 loop is CASRQGIPIYF. DNA of the CDR3: TGTGCCAGCAGGCAGGGCATCCCCATATATTTT.